The next 5 T cell receptor beta chains were all read from a single sample in a study of cytomegalovirus exposure and HLA in healthy donors. Assay: immunoSEQ multiplex PCR; the TCRdb copy retains only in-frame clones and omits some. The data contain fewer than 250,000 clones, 86% of them singletons. Sequenced material: PBMCs. Receptors originate from a woman aged 18 to 35 in good health and CMV-seronegative.

The chain uses TRBV30 and TRBJ2-1, with 9 bases that match TRBD1. J lost 5 bases, V lost 6 bases, and 11 bases had no gene match. Germline CDR1 is GTSNPN and CDR2 is SVGIG (reference sequence). This CDR3 is 15 amino acids long. The CDR3 spells CACSPGTGWDNEQFF. The CDR3 coding sequence is TGTGCCTGTTCCCCCGGGACAGGGTGGGACAATGAGCAGTTCTTC.

The sample holds one count of this clone. This sequence joins TRBV2 and TRBJ1-5; 7 positions agree with TRBD1. The length of the CDR3 is 16 residues. The germline gives CDR1 SNHLY, CDR2 FYNNEI. Germline trimming cut 8 bases from V and 3 bases from J; bases unmatched to any gene: 13. CDR3 in amino acids: CASRLERGRVNQPQHF. As DNA, the CDR3 is TGTGCCAGCCGTCTCGAGAGGGGGCGGGTCAATCAGCCCCAGCATTTT.

This clone has only a few counts. The chain employs TRBV6-5 and TRBJ1-2; D unresolved. V lost 4 bases to trimming and J lost 8 bases, with 20 bases between them. The CDR3 has 15 residues. CDR1 MNHEY and CDR2 SVGAGI come from the germline V gene. CDR3 bases: TGTGCCAGCAGTTCCGCAATGGTCCCCCGGAGGGGCTACACCTTC. Translating gives CASSSAMVPRRGYTF.

This clone has only a few counts. J is TRBJ2-7 and V is TRBV7-9, with 7 bases identical to TRBD1. J was trimmed by 4 bases and V by 5 bases; bases with no gene match: 5. The CDR3 runs 13 residues. Germline V gene lookup returns CDR1 SEHNR and CDR2 FQNEAQ (reference sequence). The CDR3 nucleotides read TGTGCCAGCAGCGGGGACAGACCTTACGAGCAGTACTTC. It is translated as CASSGDRPYEQYF.

The rearrangement joins TRBV5-1 to TRBJ1-4; unclear D gene. Trimming took 0 bases from V and 0 from J, leaving 9 bases between them. The CDR3 has 16 amino acids. The germline gives CDR1 SGHRS, CDR2 YFSETQ. The CDR3 protein is CASSLDGQTTNEKLFF. In DNA form, the CDR3 reads TGCGCCAGCAGCTTGGATGGGCAGACAACTAATGAAAAACTGTTTTTT.